This TCR beta chain was identified in a study of identical twins. This clonotype appeared many times. Its specificity is unknown. MiXCR was run by TCRdb on the 5' RACE reads, yielding one entry per CDR3 protein. The sample contains some 690,000 distinct CDR3 sequences, 21% of which appear only once. Study results and caveats: Twin sharing of out-of-frame TCR alpha was underestimated by models in monozygotic pairs. Fewer insertions marked abundant cord blood beta clonotypes; young adult naive trended weakly, memory not at all.

This CDR3 has 15 residues. In germline, CDR1 is SGDLS, CDR2 YYNGEE. The V end was cut by 4 bases, the J end by 3 bases, with 17 bases between. These data also formed part of another study, on T cells expressing NK-cell markers. That paper states: Underlying the TCR beta repertoires were sorted CD3+CD56+NKG2C+, CD3+CD56+NKG2C- and CD3+CD56-NKG2C+ T cells. Leadership of the CD3+CD56-NKG2C+ fraction also belonged to these clonotypes in several donors.

The chain carries TRBV9 and TRBJ2-7, with a weak D call TRBD1 (5 bases). Sequencing was performed on PBMCs. The sequence came from a woman between 18 and 29 years old in good health. The CDR3 sequence is CASSPHPETVYEQYF. The CDR3 DNA reads as TGTGCCAGCAGCCCCCACCCCGAGACAGTCTACGAGCAGTACTTC.